The 31 T cell receptor beta chains below come from one sample, sequenced in a study of T cell changes during pregnancy in multiple sclerosis. The assay was immunoSEQ multiplex PCR, and TCRdb's table has in-frame clones only and misses some. The sample lists just under 65,000 clones, 85% to 95% occurring once. The source material was CD8+ T cells from peripheral blood mononuclear cells, sampled in the second trimester of pregnancy. The receptors originated from a female donor with multiple sclerosis, enrolled in a pregnancy study.

The chain has TRBV19 and TRBJ2-2; no firm D call. Germline CDR1 reads LNHDA; CDR2 reads SQIVND (reference sequence). Trimming took 3 bases from V and 5 from J, leaving 10 bases between them. CDR3 length: 14 amino acids. CDR3 protein: CASSIVGATGELFF. CDR3 DNA sequence: TGTGCCAGTAGTATTGTGGGCGCTACCGGGGAGCTGTTTTTT.

The chain carries TRBV5-1 and TRBJ2-7; 9 bases are a match to TRBD1. The CDR3 loop spans 15 amino acids. CDR1 is SGHRS and CDR2 is YFSETQ in the germline V gene. V lost 4 bases, J lost 2 bases, and 7 bases stayed unmatched. CDR3 sequence reads: CASSLGQGGAYEQYF. For the CDR3, the DNA is TGCGCCAGCAGCCTGGGACAGGGAGGCGCCTACGAGCAGTACTTC.

This rearrangement joins TRBV7-6 to TRBJ2-3; TRBD2 matches 7 bases. Germline V gene data show CDR1 as SGHVS and CDR2 as FNYEAQ. The CDR3 totals 15 residues. Losses at the gene ends were 0 bases for V and 4 bases for J; bases not matched to a gene: 4. Written as DNA, the CDR3 is TGTGCCAGCAGCTTAGCGGGAGGGCTCGCAGATACGCAGTATTTT. Translation: CASSLAGGLADTQYF. The full variable domain, rest sourced from reference TRBV7-6 and TRBJ2-3, is GAGVSQSPRYKVTKRGQDVALRCDPISGHVSLYWYRQALGQGPEFLTYFNYEAQQDKSGLPNDRFSAERPEGSISTLTIQRTEQRDSAMYRCASSLAGGLADTQYFGPGTRLTVL.

The count of this clone is one. The J gene is TRBJ2-1, the V gene TRBV13, with 8 bases matching TRBD2. Germline lookup yields CDR1 PRHDT and CDR2 FYEKMQ (reference sequence). This CDR3 is built from 15 residues. With 5 bases clipped from V and 6 bases from J, the junction kept 9 bases outside the gene matches. The CDR3 protein is CASSPGLAGGNEQFF. The CDR3 DNA reads TGTGCCAGCAGCCCCGGTCTAGCGGGCGGCAATGAGCAGTTCTTC.

The chain is built from TRBV7-6 and TRBJ1-5; TRBD1 is a possible D gene (5 bases). V lost 2 bases, J lost 4 bases, and 12 bases lay in between. Germline lookup yields CDR1 SGHVS and CDR2 FNYEAQ. CDR3 length equals 15 residues. The CDR3 nucleotides are TGTGCCAGCAGCTTATTGGCGGCAGGGAATCAGCCCCAGCATTTT. Translated: CASSLLAAGNQPQHF.

The chain combines TRBV19 with TRBJ1-1, with TRBD1 identical over 8 bases. The V gene's germline CDR1 is LNHDA and CDR2 SQIVND (reference sequence). The CDR3 is 14 amino acids. The ends lost 2 bases at V and 6 bases at J; junction bases unmatched: 5. Here the CDR3 DNA reads TGTGCCAGTAGTATAAAGGGGACAGGCGCTGAAGCTTTCTTT. Translation: CASSIKGTGAEAFF.

The V call is TRBV27, the J call TRBJ1-2; D remains unclear. The V end lost 6 bases, the J end lost 7 bases, and 24 bases lay between the germline ends. This CDR3 spans 16 amino acids. CDR1 and CDR2 from the germline V gene are MNHEY and SMNVEV (reference sequence). Here the CDR3 DNA reads TGTGCCAGCAGCTCGGGAGGCGGCCTAGAGAAGGCTGGCTACACCTTC. Translating it yields CASSSGGGLEKAGYTF.

In this sample, this clone turned up a few times. The CDR3 region has the DNA TGTGCCAGCAGCCAAGGGGACAGGGGGCCTGGCTACACCTTC. This gives the protein CASSQGDRGPGYTF. This rearrangement joins TRBV14 to TRBJ1-2; 12 positions agree with TRBD1. Germline trimming cut 1 base from V and 7 bases from J; bases unmatched to any gene: 1. The length of the CDR3 is 14 residues. Germline V CDR1 and CDR2: SGHDN, FVKESK.

The chain employs TRBV28 and TRBJ1-2; TRBD1 might be the D (6 bases). Germline V gene sequence: CDR1 MDHEN, CDR2 SYDVKM. With 3 bases removed from V and 7 bases from J, the gap between germline ends came to 12 bases. The CDR3 consists of 13 residues. The CDR3 nucleotides read TGTGCCAGCAGTTTTACAGGGTTTCGTGGCTACACCTTC. This codes for CASSFTGFRGYTF.

The gene calls are TRBV5-1 and TRBJ2-5, with a weak D call TRBD1 (6 bases). The germline gives CDR1 SGHRS, CDR2 YFSETQ. V gave up 4 bases and J gave up 2 bases, with 15 bases separating them. This CDR3 region has 15 residues. The CDR3 spells CASSRDRTAQETQYF. In DNA, the CDR3 is TGCGCCAGCAGCCGGGACCGGACAGCTCAAGAGACCCAGTACTTC.

The V gene is TRBV7-7, the J gene TRBJ2-7, with TRBD2 matching over 8 bases. The CDR3 runs 15 residues. Germline V lookup: CDR1 SSHAT, CDR2 FNYEAQ (reference sequence). V lost 1 base, J lost 3 bases, and 5 bases stayed unmatched. The CDR3 is CASSLGNSGIYEQYF. In DNA form, the CDR3 reads TGTGCCAGCAGCTTAGGGAATAGCGGGATCTACGAGCAGTACTTC.

The sample holds a few counts of this clone. This chain joins TRBV30 and TRBJ1-1; possible D gene TRBD1, 6 bases. Germline loops: CDR1 GTSNPN, CDR2 SVGIG (reference sequence). V was cut by 3 bases and J by 4 bases, with 18 bases left in between. The CDR3 covers 15 residues. The CDR3 spells CAWSAIRGRGTEAFF. CDR3 coding DNA: TGTGCCTGGAGCGCCATTAGGGGCAGGGGCACTGAAGCTTTCTTT.

The rearrangement uses TRBV27 and TRBJ1-2; 7 bases fit TRBD1. Per the germline V gene, CDR1 is MNHEY and CDR2 is SMNVEV (reference sequence). The CDR3 extends over 14 amino acids. Losses at the gene ends were 8 bases for V and 8 bases for J; bases not matched to a gene: 14. This CDR3 reads CASSESTGESGYTF. The CDR3 DNA reads as TGTGCCAGCTCCGAGTCCACAGGGGAATCCGGCTACACCTTC.

J is TRBJ1-5 and V is TRBV5-8; D possibly corresponds to TRBD1 (6 bases). V was cut by 1 base and J by 4 bases, with 9 bases left in between. CDR1 is SGHTS, CDR2 YDEGEE, per germline. The CDR3 sequence is 14 residues long. The CDR3 sequence is CASSLRQGNQPQHF. CDR3 nucleotide sequence: TGTGCCAGCAGCTTGCGGCAGGGGAATCAGCCCCAGCATTTT.

The chain joins TRBV2 to TRBJ1-1; D is perhaps TRBD1 (5 bases). The V end lost 7 bases, the J end lost 8 bases, and 20 bases lay between the germline ends. This CDR3 has 14 amino acids. The germline CDR1 and CDR2 sequences are SNHLY and FYNNEI. The CDR3 coding sequence is TGTGCCAGCACGGGGGGGATGGAAGGGCCCGAAGCTTTCTTT. Translation gives CASTGGMEGPEAFF.

The chain has TRBV28 and TRBJ1-1; D gene ambiguous. Germline CDR1 is MDHEN and CDR2 is SYDVKM. CDR3 length: 14 residues. V dropped 7 bases and J dropped 0 bases, with 12 bases sitting between them. The chain's CDR3 is CASNRVRMNTEAFF. CDR3 coding DNA: TGTGCCAGCAACCGGGTCCGGATGAACACTGAAGCTTTCTTT.

CDR3 protein: CASSPPDGGRASEQFF. CDR3 sequence (DNA): TGTGCCAGCAGCCCACCCGATGGCGGGAGGGCCAGTGAGCAGTTCTTC. V and J are TRBV7-6 and TRBJ2-1; 9 bases fit TRBD2. The ends lost 5 bases at V and 9 bases at J; junction bases unmatched: 14. The germline gives CDR1 SGHVS, CDR2 FNYEAQ. The CDR3 loop spans 16 amino acids.

The chain is built from TRBV5-5 and TRBJ2-5; 7 positions match TRBD2. V lost 4 bases, J lost 0 bases, and 9 bases stayed unmatched. Germline V gene lookup returns CDR1 SGHKS and CDR2 YYEKEE (reference sequence). The CDR3 contains 16 residues. CDR3 sequence (DNA): TGTGCCAGCAGCACCGGCACGGGAGGACACCAAGAGACCCAGTACTTC. Amino acids: CASSTGTGGHQETQYF.

The V and J genes are TRBV15 and TRBJ2-5; D perhaps matches TRBD2 (5 bases). The CDR3 loop spans 14 amino acids. Germline assignment: CDR1 LNHNV and CDR2 YYDKDF (reference sequence). V was pared by 5 bases and J by 5 bases, with 15 bases between. The CDR3 nucleotides are TGTGCCACCAGCTCTGCCACGGGATTCGAGACCCAGTACTTC. Amino acids: CATSSATGFETQYF.

V usage is TRBV5-1 and J usage is TRBJ1-4; 9 bases line up with TRBD1. Trimming took 1 base from V and 3 from J; bases not matched to a gene: 7. The CDR3 runs 17 residues. Germline CDR1 and CDR2: SGHRS and YFSETQ. The CDR3 spells CASSLTTGGYSNEKLFF. In nucleotides, the CDR3 is TGCGCCAGCAGCTTGACGACAGGGGGGTATTCTAATGAAAAACTGTTTTTT. The whole variable domain, filled in from reference TRBV5-1 and TRBJ1-4, reads KAGVTQTPRYLIKTRGQQVTLSCSPISGHRSVSWYQQTPGQGLQFLFEYFSETQRNKGNFPGRFSGRQFSNSRSEMNVSTLELGDSALYLCASSLTTGGYSNEKLFFGSGTQLSVL.

This clone was observed a single time. The chain is built from TRBV7-9 and TRBJ2-7, with D perhaps matching TRBD2 (7 bases). The CDR3 is 14 residues long. Germline CDR1 reads SEHNR; CDR2 reads FQNEAQ (reference sequence). V was trimmed by 1 base and J by 4 bases, leaving 11 bases between them. CDR3 protein: CASSLVGGAYEQYF. CDR3 nucleotides: TGTGCCAGCAGCTTAGTTGGGGGGGCGTACGAGCAGTACTTC.

V is TRBV7-9 and J is TRBJ2-7, with a tentative D call TRBD2 (5 bases). The V gene's germline CDR1 is SEHNR and CDR2 FQNEAQ (reference sequence). This CDR3 contains 13 residues. V shed 5 bases and J shed 3 bases, with 11 bases lying between them. CDR3 loop: CASSISTSYEQYF. As DNA, the CDR3 is TGTGCCAGCAGCATCAGTACTAGCTACGAGCAGTACTTC. The complete variable domain, with remaining parts taken from reference TRBV7-9 and TRBJ2-7, reads DTGVSQNPRHKITKRGQNVTFRCDPISEHNRLYWYRQTLGQGPEFLTYFQNEAQLEKSRLLSDRFSAERPKGSFSTLEIQRTEQGDSAMYLCASSISTSYEQYFGPGTRLTVT.

The genes are TRBV7-9 and TRBJ1-1; TRBD1 might be the D (5 bases). Between the trimmed V and J ends, which lost 5 bases and 2 bases, there was a span of 12 bases. CDR1 is SEHNR, CDR2 FQNEAQ, per germline (reference sequence). The CDR3 length is 14 residues. The CDR3 DNA reads as TGTGCCAGCAGCGATGACAGAATCAACACTGAAGCTTTCTTT. It encodes CASSDDRINTEAFF.

J is TRBJ1-2 and V is TRBV19, with 11 positions matching TRBD1. The CDR3 extends over 12 amino acids. V trimming: 10 bases; J trimming: 6 bases; junction bases outside the gene matches: 4. Germline V CDR1 and CDR2: LNHDA, SQIVND (reference sequence). The DNA of the CDR3 is TGTGCCACCAGGACAGGGGGCCATGGCTACACCTTC. Amino acids: CATRTGGHGYTF. Full variable domain (outside the CDR3, taken from reference TRBV19 and TRBJ1-2): DGGITQSPKYLFRKEGQNVTLSCEQNLNHDAMYWYRQDPGQGLRLIYYSQIVNDFQKGDIAEGYSVSREKKESFPLTVTSAQKNPTAFYLCATRTGGHGYTFGSGTRLTVV.

This clone was detected once. The chain couples TRBV5-1 to TRBJ2-1, with 9 bases aligning to TRBD1. After removal of 1 base from V and 0 bases from J, the junction contained 11 bases not matched to a gene. Germline CDR1 SGHRS, CDR2 YFSETQ. The CDR3 loop spans 19 amino acids. Here the CDR3 reads CASSLLRDRASPSYNEQFF. DNA for the CDR3: TGCGCCAGCAGCTTGCTCCGGGACAGGGCGTCCCCCTCCTACAATGAGCAGTTCTTC.

V is TRBV30 and J is TRBJ2-7; weak D call: TRBD2 (5 bases). Germline V gene lookup returns CDR1 GTSNPN and CDR2 SVGIG (reference sequence). This CDR3 is 13 amino acids long. V shed 0 bases and J shed 0 bases, with 6 bases lying between them. CDR3 loop: CAWSVRVSYEQYF. The CDR3 DNA reads TGTGCCTGGAGTGTGCGGGTCTCCTACGAGCAGTACTTC.

The chain joins TRBV7-9 to TRBJ1-1; maybe TRBD1 (5 bases). The CDR3 runs 13 residues. CDR1 and CDR2 from the germline V gene are SEHNR and FQNEAQ (reference sequence). The V gene lost 6 bases and the J gene lost 8 bases, with 16 bases spanning the gap. The DNA of the CDR3 is TGTGCCAGCAGGAGACCTTCGGACATGGAAGCTTTCTTT. This codes for CASRRPSDMEAFF.

The chain combines TRBV5-4 with TRBJ2-1; tentative D call: TRBD2 (6 bases). V dropped 7 bases and J dropped 7 bases, with 15 bases sitting between them. CDR3 length equals 13 residues. Germline V lookup: CDR1 SGHNT, CDR2 YYREEE (reference sequence). For the CDR3, the DNA is TGTGCCAGCGGAACGGGAGTAAATAATGAGCAGTTCTTC. It is translated as CASGTGVNNEQFF.

This chain links TRBV6-5 with TRBJ2-3; 8 nucleotides match TRBD1. Germline V gene data show CDR1 as MNHEY and CDR2 as SVGAGI. J was trimmed by 5 bases and V by 11 bases; bases with no gene match: 9. The CDR3 covers 13 residues. CDR3 bases: TGTGCCTCCCAGACAGGGGCAAGAGATACGCAGTATTTT. This sequence encodes CASQTGARDTQYF.

The rearrangement joins TRBV10-3 to TRBJ2-5; a possible D gene is TRBD1 (5 bases). Germline assignment: CDR1 ENHRY and CDR2 SYGVKD. V dropped 3 bases and J dropped 0 bases, with 14 bases sitting between them. CDR3 length equals 16 residues. This chain's CDR3 is CAISDGTRGYQETQYF. DNA for the CDR3: TGTGCCATCAGTGATGGTACAAGGGGATACCAAGAGACCCAGTACTTC.

This chain links TRBV5-5 with TRBJ2-1, with TRBD1 identical over 11 bases. The CDR3 runs 15 residues. The V segment lost 3 bases and the J segment 8 bases; nucleotides outside the gene matches: 7. Looked up from germline, CDR1 is SGHKS and CDR2 is YYEKEE (reference sequence). CDR3: CASSSPGQGEDEQFF. As DNA, the CDR3 is TGTGCCAGCAGCTCGCCGGGACAGGGGGAAGATGAGCAGTTCTTC.